The T cell receptor (beta chain) under discussion was sequenced for a study of shared clonotypes between healthy human individuals. Study as a whole: A couple of women and a few men aged 18 to 49 served as donors. A donor's plate count was three for CD4 naive and three for CD4 memory; CD8 naive had two and CD8 memory one.

In germline, CDR1 is SGHNT, CDR2 YYREEE (reference sequence). V lost 6 bases and J lost 1, with 26 bases in between. This CDR3 has 20 amino acids. Libraries were prepared by immunoSEQ multiplex PCR; TCRdb keeps only in-frame clonotypes and omits some of them. Of under 650,000 clones listed, 96% are singletons. The TCR was taken from a woman aged 25 to 39 in good health. Sequencing was performed on naive CD4+ T cells sorted from blood. Described subset: CD45RA+ positively selected. The genes are TRBV5-4 and TRBJ2-6; weak D call: TRBD1 (7 bases). The DNA for the CDR3 is TGTGCCAGCACGACTCGATACAGGGGAGGACCCCATTCTGGGGCCAACGTCCTGACTTTC. As protein: CASTTRYRGGPHSGANVLTF.